Here is one T cell receptor beta chain with its context. This clonotype was detected once. There is no known antigen for this receptor. Given a much more abundant clone one base away, this may be a read error. Unmatched junction bases come to 13, with V trimmed by 4 bases and J by 13 bases. CDR1 and CDR2, per the germline V gene, are SQVTM and ANQGSEA. Inclusive of the bounding cysteine and phenylalanine, the CDR3 is 13 residues long. The DNA shown is the 39-base CDR3, in frame from base 1. The library relied on 5' RACE. Sequencing was performed on an Illumina HiSeq 2500. A second PCR of about 6 to 11 cycles was performed with a sample-barcoded 5' primer and a J-beta primer mix. Each TCR beta cDNA molecule received a unique molecular identifier from a template-switch 5' adaptor carrying 12 random nucleotides. At least 2.5 million CDR3-containing paired-end reads were obtained from each sample. All of the RNA was converted into first-strand cDNA using the Mint cDNA synthesis kit, with a TRBC-specific oligonucleotide serving as the primer. Following uracil-DNA glycosylase treatment, all cDNA underwent a first 18-cycle PCR with the universal primers M1SS and BC2_uni_R. Concerning the study's data processing: For normalization, 1 million high-quality reads, each with a distinct molecular identifier, were randomly selected from each sample. Reads sharing molecular identifiers were discarded rather than binned into consensus sequences. MiTCR, set to a Q25 quality threshold and the strictest error-elimination algorithm, was used for CDR3 identification, clonotype clustering and error correction. A nonparametric unseen species model with Euler transformation was used to estimate a lower bound on total TCR beta diversity. TCRdb reprocessing: public reads trimmed at Q25 with fastp, clones called with MiXCR, in-frame beta chains kept. Here each entry gathers all rows of one CDR3 protein and keeps the most common genes and DNA. The V and J calls come from TCRdb's annotation, not from the publication. Here the sample has approximately 820,000 distinct CDR3 sequences; 40% to 50% occur a single time. The leading ten clones occupy roughly 19% of the sample.

Systemically healthy Caucasian individuals from Russia, 35 to 50 in total and aged roughly 6 to 95 years, were included as donors. Each donor gave about 9.8 milliliters of peripheral blood, drawn into EDTA-treated Vacutainer tubes. Ficoll-Paque density-gradient centrifugation was used to isolate PBMCs, with at least 7 million per sample. Total RNA, at least 6 micrograms per sample, was extracted from PBMCs with Trizol reagent. The percentages of naive CD45RAhigh/CD27high T cells were determined by flow cytometry on a PBMC aliquot from every donor. This sample is part of a study of blood T cells in healthy people across ages (dated by TCRdb to about 2015). Broadly, across the study: Template switching captured roughly one uniquely barcoded TCR beta cDNA molecule per two T cells in model experiments. Donors of different ages were randomly distributed across sequencing lanes to avoid experimental bias. Four age groups were formed from the donors: young (average about 17 years), middle-aged (approximately 41), aged (62) and long-lived (approximately 80). For two donors (one aged 18 to 30 and one aged 80 or older), the study analyzed two additional independent replicas of 1 million unique cDNA reads from the same blood draw. To track age-related changes in TCR beta repertoire diversity, the study relied on deep sequencing normalized with unique cDNA molecular identifiers. The investigation overall reported the following: Estimates of total diversity based on one million sequenced T cells were regarded as lower bounds and as underestimates. The percentage of naive T cells measured by flow cytometry correlated strongly with observed TCR beta diversity. Since profiling was done on bulk unsorted PBMCs, naive and antigen-experienced compartments could not be conclusively compared. As age increased, observed TCR beta diversity per million T cells dropped in a roughly linear way, and a significant reduction was already evident by age around 41. Because donor CMV infection status was unknown, age-related changes in expanded clonotypes were potentially confounded. Compared with the aged group, more naive CD4+ T cells, fewer expanded clones and increased TCR diversity were shown by the long-lived group, suggesting age selection.

This receptor was obtained from a man aged 55-75 years in good health. The sequencing sample was made of blood. The rearranged segments are TRBV29-1 and TRBJ2-1, and TRBD1 matches 7 of the central bases. The nucleotide sequence reads TGCAGCGTTGGGAAGGACAGGCCAGAGACCCAGTTCTTC. Its translation is CSVGKDRPETQFF.